Listed below are T cell receptor beta chains from one sample, sequenced in a study of identical twins. MiXCR was run by TCRdb on the 5' RACE reads, yielding one entry per CDR3 protein. This repertoire shows fewer than 900,000 distinct CDR3 sequences, roughly 20% found once; its top ten account for 4% to 4.5%. The same data also went into a second study, on T cells expressing NK-cell markers.

What was sequenced was PBMCs. These TCRs come from a woman aged 18-29 years in good health. Each CDR3 is given without its conserved first and last residue.

v_gene	j_gene	CDR3aa
TRBV5-1	TRBJ2-4	ASSSEGSKNIQY
TRBV6-5	TRBJ2-5	ASSYDETQY
TRBV6-1	TRBJ1-6	ASNLRRGDNSPLH
TRBV10-3	TRBJ2-5	AIRSLDGGETQY
TRBV12-3/TRBV12-4	TRBJ2-7	ASRKRERSYEQY
TRBV6-6	TRBJ2-1	ASRPVYMDEQF
TRBV20-1	TRBJ2-7	SARVARTYEQY
TRBV12-3/TRBV12-4	TRBJ2-5	ASSSDRLSETQY
TRBV6-5	TRBJ2-7	ASSYSIRTYEQY
TRBV30	TRBJ2-2	AWSPTITGELF
TRBV7-9	TRBJ2-1	ASSLASGRHF
TRBV20-1	TRBJ1-1	SARPAGGIYTEAF
TRBV5-6	TRBJ2-6	ASSFIGQGATGANVLT
TRBV20-1	TRBJ2-3	SSRGSADTQY
TRBV27	TRBJ2-1	ASSPITGNEQF
TRBV20-1	TRBJ2-5	CARDGDRRRVETQY
TRBV5-1	TRBJ2-3	ASSSGQGTDTQY
TRBV20-1	TRBJ2-3	SVWTRTDTQY
TRBV6-5	TRBJ2-1	ASSSQGRLNEQF
TRBV12-3/TRBV12-4	TRBJ1-1	ASILDRTNTEAF